The next 28 T cell receptor beta chains were all read from a single sample in a study of shared clonotypes between healthy human individuals. Measured with immunoSEQ multiplex PCR; TCRdb has only the in-frame clones, and not every one. The sample has roughly 450,000 clones, about four fifths seen once. Sequences were obtained from PBMCs. Every receptor here comes from a woman between 35 and 50 years old in good health. Some clones in this sample may be carry-over from other donors' samples.

This chain uses TRBV18 with TRBJ2-7; 12 positions agree with TRBD1. Germline V gene lookup returns CDR1 KGHSH and CDR2 LQKENI. V lost 6 bases and J lost 6; bases outside the gene matches: 9. The CDR3 loop spans 15 amino acids. The CDR3 DNA follows: TGTGCCAGCTCGGATTTCCCGGGACAGGGGGCCGAGCAGTACTTC. Translating it yields CASSDFPGQGAEQYF.

There are a few counts of this clone. CDR3 DNA sequence: TGCGCCAGCAGCTACACAGGGGCCCCAGATACGCAGTATTTT. As protein: CASSYTGAPDTQYF. This rearrangement joins TRBV5-1 to TRBJ2-3; TRBD1 matches 7 bases. This CDR3 has 14 amino acids. V trimming: 3 bases; J trimming: 4 bases; junction bases outside the gene matches: 5. CDR1 is SGHRS and CDR2 is YFSETQ in the germline V gene. Looking up the rest from reference TRBV5-1 and TRBJ2-3 gives the full variable domain: KAGVTQTPRYLIKTRGQQVTLSCSPISGHRSVSWYQQTPGQGLQFLFEYFSETQRNKGNFPGRFSGRQFSNSRSEMNVSTLELGDSALYLCASSYTGAPDTQYFGPGTRLTVL.

This clone was observed a single time. V is TRBV30 and J is TRBJ2-3; D is perhaps TRBD1 (7 bases). The germline CDR1 and CDR2 sequences are GTSNPN and SVGIG (reference sequence). The V end lost 5 bases, the J end lost 5 bases, and 14 bases lay between the germline ends. This CDR3 has 13 residues. Written as DNA, the CDR3 is TGTGCCTGGTGGAGGGGGCATGGAGATACGCAGTATTTT. Its translation is CAWWRGHGDTQYF.

There are a few counts of this clone. J is TRBJ1-1 and V is TRBV5-1; a weak D match, TRBD1 (6 bases). The CDR3 sequence is 14 residues long. Trimming removed 0 bases at V and 6 bases at J, with 12 bases between. CDR1 SGHRS and CDR2 YFSETQ come from the germline V gene. The chain's CDR3 is CASSLGDTGSEAFF. The CDR3 nucleotides are TGCGCCAGCAGCTTGGGGGATACAGGGTCTGAAGCTTTCTTT.

This clone was seen more than once but under ten times. V gene TRBV10-3 combines with J gene TRBJ2-7; 9 bases fit TRBD1. CDR3 length: 14 amino acids. The germline V gene has CDR1 ENHRY and CDR2 SYGVKD. With 6 bases clipped from V and 2 bases from J, the junction kept 5 bases outside the gene matches. CDR3: CAIRSGQGTYEQYF. In DNA, the CDR3 is TGTGCCATCAGATCGGGACAGGGAACCTACGAGCAGTACTTC.

The chain couples TRBV6-1 to TRBJ1-1, with 8 bases aligning to TRBD1. J lost 4 bases, V lost 5 bases, and 9 bases had no gene match. The CDR3 loop spans 15 amino acids. Germline CDR1 reads MNHNS; CDR2 reads SASEGT. The CDR3 sequence is CASSPGQGLATEAFF. The CDR3 DNA reads as TGTGCCAGCAGTCCCGGACAGGGCTTGGCCACTGAAGCTTTCTTT.

Of note for this clone: Other DNA sequences within the sample encode an identical CDR3. V gene TRBV29-1 combines with J gene TRBJ2-6; D may be TRBD1 (5 bases). There are 14 residues in the CDR3. The germline CDR1 and CDR2 sequences are SQVTM and ANQGSEA. The germline V and J ends were trimmed by 6 bases and 0 bases, with 9 bases remaining between them. The CDR3 loop is CSVAGISGANVLTF. The CDR3 bases are TGCAGCGTGGCAGGGATCTCTGGGGCCAACGTCCTGACTTTC.

This clone showed up just once. The rearrangement links TRBV6-4 to TRBJ2-1; 12 bases match TRBD2. The CDR3 is 16 amino acids. CDR1 and CDR2 from the germline V gene are MRHNA and SNTAGT. Unmatched junction bases numbered 5, after V lost 4 bases and J lost 4 bases. For the CDR3, the DNA is TGTGCCAGCAGTGTCTCCGGGACTAGCGGGTACAATGAGCAGTTCTTC. It is translated as CASSVSGTSGYNEQFF.

The rearrangement joins TRBV27 to TRBJ2-1; 11 bases match TRBD2. This CDR3 region has 16 residues. Germline CDR1 and CDR2: MNHEY and SMNVEV (reference sequence). Losses at the gene ends were 3 bases for V and 7 bases for J; bases not matched to a gene: 8. The CDR3 reads CASSFRTGLAENEQFF. The CDR3 DNA reads TGTGCCAGCAGTTTCCGCACGGGACTAGCGGAGAATGAGCAGTTCTTC.

This chain links TRBV11-1 with TRBJ2-3; no reliable D call. V was cut by 2 bases and J by 2 bases, with 14 bases left in between. The length of the CDR3 is 16 residues. The germline CDR1 and CDR2 sequences are SGHAT and FQDESV (reference sequence). The CDR3 is CASSLSGAGFTDTQYF. The CDR3 DNA sequence: TGTGCCAGCAGCTTATCTGGAGCCGGCTTCACAGATACGCAGTATTTT.

The rearrangement uses TRBV29-1 and TRBJ2-3; D is possibly TRBD2 (5 bases). Per the germline V gene, CDR1 is SQVTM and CDR2 is ANQGSEA. This CDR3 is built from 14 residues. Trimming left V 6 bases short and J 1 base short, with 14 bases between. CDR3 residues: CSVDGISGTDTQYF. The CDR3 DNA is TGCAGCGTCGACGGGATTAGCGGCACAGATACGCAGTATTTT.

The chain uses TRBV15 and TRBJ2-3, with D perhaps matching TRBD2 (5 bases). V gave up 5 bases and J gave up 0 bases, with 12 bases separating them. This CDR3 spans 15 amino acids. CDR1 LNHNV and CDR2 YYDKDF come from the germline V gene (reference sequence). CDR3 residues: CATSASGTSTDTQYF. CDR3 nucleotide sequence: TGTGCCACCAGCGCAAGCGGTACCAGCACAGATACGCAGTATTTT.

In regard to this clone: This sample includes further DNA sequences coding for the same CDR3. V is TRBV4-1 and J is TRBJ1-5, with D uncertain. Germline loops: CDR1 MGHRA, CDR2 YSYEKL. Trimming took 0 bases from V and 1 from J, leaving 7 bases between them. The CDR3 covers 15 residues. The CDR3 DNA reads TGCGCCAGCAGCCAAGATGGCCGAAGCAATCAGCCCCAGCATTTT. Translated, it gives CASSQDGRSNQPQHF.

This rearrangement joins TRBV28 to TRBJ2-7; 10 nucleotides agree with TRBD2. The V and J ends lost 6 bases and 4 bases, in that order; junction bases with no gene match: 12. Looked up from germline, CDR1 is MDHEN and CDR2 is SYDVKM. The CDR3 has 16 residues. The CDR3 DNA is TGTGCCAGCAGCCAAAGGGGTAGCGGGAGGATGTACGAGCAGTACTTC. Its protein product is CASSQRGSGRMYEQYF.

This clone was counted a few times. V usage is TRBV19 and J usage is TRBJ2-4; 9 positions agree with TRBD1. This CDR3 is 15 amino acids long. Losses at the gene ends were 5 bases for V and 2 bases for J; bases not matched to a gene: 4. Germline V lookup: CDR1 LNHDA, CDR2 SQIVND (reference sequence). CDR3 in DNA: TGTGCCAGTAGTTTCGACAGGGGGTCCAAAAACATTCAGTACTTC. Its translation: CASSFDRGSKNIQYF.

The chain uses TRBV5-1 and TRBJ1-1, with TRBD1 matching 11 bases. With V trimmed by 2 bases and J by 4 bases, 19 bases remained unmatched. CDR1 and CDR2 from the germline V gene are SGHRS and YFSETQ. The CDR3 runs 20 residues. The CDR3 nucleotides read TGCGCCAGCAGCTTAACCGCCTCCGGCGGACAGGGGGCCCCGGGCACTGAAGCTTTCTTT. Its translation is CASSLTASGGQGAPGTEAFF.

This clone was counted between two and nine times. V is TRBV6-1 and J is TRBJ2-7; D perhaps matches TRBD1 (6 bases). This CDR3 has 16 residues. V lost 1 base and J lost 6, with 19 bases in between. CDR1 is MNHNS, CDR2 SASEGT, per germline. CDR3 in amino acids: CASSEVQGRGRAEQYF. The CDR3 nucleotides are TGTGCCAGCAGTGAAGTTCAAGGCAGGGGTAGGGCCGAGCAGTACTTC.

This clone occurred once. The chain has TRBV27 and TRBJ2-7; a possible D gene is TRBD1 (6 bases). CDR1 MNHEY and CDR2 SMNVEV come from the germline V gene (reference sequence). V was trimmed by 5 bases and J by 2 bases, leaving 13 bases between them. The CDR3 is 14 residues long. CDR3 nucleotide sequence: TGTGCCAGCAGTCGCGAGACAGGACCCTACGAGCAGTACTTC. Amino acid sequence: CASSRETGPYEQYF.

The V gene is TRBV19, the J gene TRBJ2-2, with D possibly matching TRBD2 (6 bases). CDR1 is LNHDA, CDR2 SQIVND, per germline (reference sequence). V lost 5 bases, J lost 2 bases, and 9 bases lay in between. The CDR3 is 14 amino acids. The CDR3 DNA reads as TGTGCCAGTAGTTGGGGGGTTAACACCGGGGAGCTGTTTTTT. This encodes CASSWGVNTGELFF.

V usage is TRBV30 and J usage is TRBJ2-2; tentative D call: TRBD1 (6 bases). There are 14 residues in the CDR3. V was trimmed by 5 bases and J by 5 bases, leaving 15 bases between them. Germline V gene lookup returns CDR1 GTSNPN and CDR2 SVGIG (reference sequence). The CDR3 DNA sequence: TGTGCCTGGTCGCAATTCACAGGGACCGGGGAGCTGTTTTTT. Translation gives CAWSQFTGTGELFF. Full variable domain (remainder filled in from reference TRBV30 and TRBJ2-2): SQTIHQWPATLVQPVGSPLSLECTVEGTSNPNLYWYRQAAGRGLQLLFYSVGIGQISSEVPQNLSASRPQDRQFILSSKKLLLSDSGFYLCAWSQFTGTGELFFGEGSRLTVL.

This chain joins TRBV14 and TRBJ1-2; D not certain. The ends were cut back, 1 base at V and 0 bases at J, with 9 bases in the middle. CDR1 is SGHDN and CDR2 is FVKESK in the germline V gene. This CDR3 has 15 residues. CDR3 DNA sequence: TGTGCCAGCAGCCAAGGTCCGGGCTCTAACTATGGCTACACCTTC. Translation: CASSQGPGSNYGYTF.

The chain combines TRBV2 with TRBJ2-5; 7 bases align to TRBD1. This CDR3 spans 11 amino acids. J was trimmed by 7 bases and V by 8 bases; bases with no gene match: 4. In germline, CDR1 is SNHLY, CDR2 FYNNEI. The CDR3 DNA follows: TGTGCCAGCGGGTACAGGGGGACCCAGTACTTC. Translating it yields CASGYRGTQYF.

V gene TRBV6-6 combines with J gene TRBJ1-1; perhaps TRBD1 as D (5 bases). Per germline, CDR1 MNHNY and CDR2 SVGAGI (reference sequence). The CDR3 length is 14 residues. Trimming stripped 2 bases from V and 3 bases from J, with 10 bases between. CDR3 sequence reads: CASSYRGGDTEAFF. CDR3 coding DNA: TGTGCCAGCAGTTACAGGGGTGGGGACACTGAAGCTTTCTTT.

The table lists this clone with a count of one. The rearrangement links TRBV5-1 to TRBJ2-1; D remains ambiguous. The germline CDR1 and CDR2 sequences are SGHRS and YFSETQ. V was clipped by 0 bases and J by 3 bases, with 7 bases between them. This CDR3 has 14 amino acids. This chain's CDR3 is CASSLAYLYNEQFF. The CDR3, as DNA: TGCGCCAGCAGCTTGGCCTACCTCTACAATGAGCAGTTCTTC.

Only one count was recorded for this clone. Written as DNA, the CDR3 is TGTGCCAGCAGCTACCGACTAGCGGGAGGTTTTCAAGAGACCCAGTACTTC. Translating it yields CASSYRLAGGFQETQYF. The rearrangement uses TRBV11-2 and TRBJ2-5; 13 bases agree with TRBD2. The V gene's germline CDR1 is SGHAT and CDR2 FQNNGV. The CDR3 length is 17 residues. V shed 4 bases, J shed 2 bases, and the junction held 7 bases outside the gene matches.

The genes are TRBV19 and TRBJ1-5; 7 bases are shared with TRBD1. The CDR3 is 16 residues long. Germline CDR1 is LNHDA and CDR2 is SQIVND (reference sequence). The V segment lost 7 bases and the J segment 0 bases; nucleotides outside the gene matches: 9. CDR3: CASTPRTGYSNQPQHF. The CDR3 DNA reads TGTGCCAGTACCCCCCGGACAGGCTATAGCAATCAGCCCCAGCATTTT.

This sequence joins TRBV5-8 and TRBJ2-2; TRBD2 is a possible D gene (6 bases). Germline V gene lookup returns CDR1 SGHTS and CDR2 YDEGEE. V dropped 5 bases and J dropped 5 bases, with 19 bases sitting between them. The CDR3 spans 16 residues. CDR3 sequence: CASRTPGRGNTGELFF. The CDR3 DNA reads as TGTGCCAGCAGGACACCGGGACGGGGGAATACCGGGGAGCTGTTTTTT.

With regard to this clone: A far larger clone is one nucleotide away, so this likely arose from a read error. The chain carries TRBV25-1 and TRBJ2-7; possible D gene TRBD1, 6 bases. The CDR3 has 16 residues. Germline CDR1 MGHDK, CDR2 SYGVNS. Trimming pared 3 bases from V and 0 bases from J, leaving 15 bases between. CDR3 bases: TGTGCCAGCAGTGATTTATTCGACAGGAGCTCCTACGAGCAGTACTTC. Translation gives CASSDLFDRSSYEQYF.